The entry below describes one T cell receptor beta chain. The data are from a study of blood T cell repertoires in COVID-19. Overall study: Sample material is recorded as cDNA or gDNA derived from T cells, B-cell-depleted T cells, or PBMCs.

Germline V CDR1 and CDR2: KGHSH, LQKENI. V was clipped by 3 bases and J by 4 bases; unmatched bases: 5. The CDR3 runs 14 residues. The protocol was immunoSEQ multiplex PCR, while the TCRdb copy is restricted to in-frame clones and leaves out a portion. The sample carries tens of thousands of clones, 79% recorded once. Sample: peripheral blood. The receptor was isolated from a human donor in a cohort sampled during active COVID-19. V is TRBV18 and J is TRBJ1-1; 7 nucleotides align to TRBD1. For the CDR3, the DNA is TGTGCCAGCTCACCCAAACAGGGGAGCACTGAAGCTTTCTTT. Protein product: CASSPKQGSTEAFF.